This T cell receptor (beta chain) was captured by sequencing in a study of cytomegalovirus exposure and HLA in healthy donors. Germline lookup yields CDR1 SGDLS and CDR2 YYNGEE. The trim removed 3 bases at V and 5 bases at J, leaving 7 bases unmatched. The CDR3 sequence is 16 residues long. The PCR employed 60 Vbeta primers together with 13 Jbeta primers. The table came from immunoSEQ multiplex PCR; TCRdb's copy has only in-frame clones and leaves some out. The table has about 100,000 clones, roughly three quarters seen once. The sample was PBMCs. The chain employs TRBV9 and TRBJ1-3; 11 nucleotides agree with TRBD1. The sequence was collected from a female donor in good health and CMV-seropositive. Written as DNA, the CDR3 is TGTGCCAGCAGCGAGGGGACAGGGGGGATGAGAAACACCATATATTTT. Protein: CASSEGTGGMRNTIYF.